Sequencing of this T cell receptor (beta chain) was carried out in a study of vaccination and CD4 T cells after COVID-19. The overall study: Participants were vaccinated with two doses, given as either BNT162b2 or mRNA-1273 vaccine. Post-COVID draws followed diagnosis by a median roughly 100 days (range 35 to 161).

Treatment here: roughly 10-day PBMC culture with coronavirus spike peptide pools or control peptides (ViraFEST assay). Samples of CD4+ T cells were obtained from the unexposed donor before the COVID-19 pandemic (2011-2018). Turning to this clonotype: What it recognizes is unknown.

The V end lost 9 bases, the J end lost 6 bases, and 15 bases lay between the germline ends. This CDR3 is 12 amino acids long. CDR1 is MNHNS, CDR2 SASEGT, per germline. The assay that was used to sequence DNA from cultured CD4+ T cells was the Oncomine TCR Beta short-read assay. TCRdb fed the PCR reads into MiXCR, producing one record per CDR3 protein. In the table there are about 9,900 distinct CDR3 sequences, about 33% of which are singletons. The chain employs TRBV6-1 and TRBJ2-7; D possibly corresponds to TRBD2 (5 bases). Input material: CD4+ T cells from blood, cultured in vitro. The receptor was derived from a human donor in good health. Here the CDR3 DNA reads TGTGCCAGTTGGACTTTCCCCAGCGAGCAGTACTTC. It encodes CASWTFPSEQYF.